This record concerns one TCR beta chain sequence. This sample is part of a study of T cells in Graves' hyperthyroidism and ophthalmopathy. Amplification targeted TCR beta CDR3 regions from RNA transcripts. The HTBI primer set served for first-round RT-PCR of the TCR CDR3. From the multiplex PCR reads, TCRdb called clonotypes with MiXCR, one entry per CDR3 protein. In the table there are 500,000 to 800,000 distinct CDR3 sequences, roughly 45% of which are singletons. Trimming shortened V by 7 bases and J by 5 bases, and 11 bases separated the two germline ends. The germline gives CDR1 LNHDA, CDR2 SQIVND (reference sequence). The CDR3 covers 12 residues.

Sequencing was carried out using peripheral blood or thyroid tissue (not recorded which). The TCR sequence derives from an adult man with Graves' disease, either hyperthyroidism or ophthalmopathy (not recorded which). V and J are TRBV19 and TRBJ1-1; no reliable D call. This CDR3 is CASTLGRTEAFF. The CDR3 coding sequence is TGTGCCAGTACGCTGGGTCGGACTGAAGCTTTCTTT. Full variable domain (outside the CDR3, taken from reference TRBV19 and TRBJ1-1): DGGITQSPKYLFRKEGQNVTLSCEQNLNHDAMYWYRQDPGQGLRLIYYSQIVNDFQKGDIAEGYSVSREKKESFPLTVTSAQKNPTAFYLCASTLGRTEAFFGQGTRLTVV.